This TCR beta chain comes out of a study of T cell changes during pregnancy in multiple sclerosis. In germline, CDR1 is SGHNT, CDR2 YYREEE (reference sequence). J was trimmed by 5 bases and V by 0 bases; bases with no gene match: 5. The CDR3 runs 17 residues. The repertoire was sequenced with immunoSEQ multiplex PCR; TCRdb's copy has only in-frame clones and lacks some. The repertoire consists of more than 65,000 clones, with 85% to 90% occurring once and the leading ten covering more than 8%. The input for sequencing was peripheral blood, taken after pregnancy. This chain connects TRBV5-4 to TRBJ2-2, with TRBD2 matching 12 bases. This TCR was recovered from a female donor in good health, enrolled as a control in a pregnancy study. The DNA for the CDR3 is TGTGCCAGCAGCTTGGAGACTAGCGGGAGAGGGACCGGGGAGCTGTTTTTT. It yields the protein CASSLETSGRGTGELFF.